This TCR beta chain was sequenced during a study of cytomegalovirus exposure and HLA in healthy donors. Germline V gives CDR1 MNHEY, CDR2 SVGAGI. V was shortened by 6 bases and J by 0 bases, with 9 bases between the two germline ends. The CDR3 extends over 14 amino acids. This clone was counted a single time. In the PCR, 60 Vbeta and 13 Jbeta primers were used. Libraries were prepared by immunoSEQ multiplex PCR; TCRdb keeps only in-frame clonotypes and omits some of them. The sample lists 150,000 to 200,000 clones; 75% to 90% were seen once. The sequencing input was PBMCs. J is TRBJ1-3 and V is TRBV6-5; no clear D. This sequence was found in a man in his thirties or forties in good health and CMV-seropositive. The CDR3 loop reads CASSWTSSGNTIYF. As DNA, the CDR3 is TGTGCCAGCAGCTGGACTAGCTCTGGAAACACCATATATTTT.